The clone carrying this T cell receptor beta chain was recorded once. Antigen: not known. This entry comes from a study of siplizumab effects on memory and regulatory T cells. Study-wide results and limits: Both greater diversity than memory cells and a major contribution to the alloresponse seemed to characterize naive T cells. Siplizumab significantly brought down the alloreactive sequences that trace back to unstimulated CD4+ memory cells. Unstimulated subset assignment was obtained for only a minor fraction of alloreactive clones.

Around 10^5 TCR templates per sample were assayed. The table came from immunoSEQ multiplex PCR; TCRdb's copy has only in-frame clones and leaves some out. The sample has over 100,000 clones, roughly nine tenths seen once. The specimen sequenced was Tregs sorted from blood. This clonotype originated in a human donor in good health.

CDR3 in DNA: TGTGCCAGCTCACCGCAAAGCCGAAGCAATGAGCAGTTCTTC. It codes for CASSPQSRSNEQFF. The chain combines TRBV18 with TRBJ2-1; D gene ambiguous. CDR3 length equals 14 residues. Deletions cut 3 bases from V and 6 bases from J, with 12 bases between. In germline, CDR1 is KGHSH, CDR2 LQKENI.